These T cell receptor beta chains were read from a single sample in a study of T-cell reconstitution after alpha-beta-depleted transplantation in children. TCRdb processed the PCR reads anew with MiXCR; each CDR3 protein has one entry. The sample records 600,000 or so distinct CDR3 sequences, 20% to 25% being singletons. The specimen was PBMCs, mostly from graft donor cells, collected 360 days after TCRalphabeta/CD19-depleted stem cell transplant. These receptors were taken from a boy less than two years old who had a stem cell transplant for acute myeloid leukemia, so the T cells may come from the graft donor. Each CDR3 is given with its conserved first and last residue. D genes are given only for firm matches. Some rows mark clone size as missing; the rest say once, few, many or name a class of expanded clone.

V	J	D	length	size	DNA	CDR3
TRBV29-1	TRBJ1-2	.	10	.	TGCAGCGTAGAAAGCGATGGCTACACCTTC	CSVESDGYTF
TRBV6-5	TRBJ2-3	.	16	few	TGTGCCAGCAGTTACCCACCCGGGACTAGCACAGATACGCAGTATTTT	CASSYPPGTSTDTQYF
TRBV27	TRBJ1-2	TRBD1	14	many	TGTGCCAGCAGTTTCCTTAACAGGGGAGGCGGCTACACCTTC	CASSFLNRGGGYTF
TRBV24-1	TRBJ2-3	.	15	many	TGTGCCACCAGTGGTAAAGTAGGCCCCACAGATACGCAGTATTTT	CATSGKVGPTDTQYF
TRBV21-1	TRBJ2-1	.	15	.	TGTGCCAGCAAAGCGGGACCTCACTCCTACAATGAGCAGTTCTTC	CASKAGPHSYNEQFF
TRBV4-3	TRBJ2-7	.	16	few	TGCGCCAGCAGCCAAGGGATCAGCGGTCGCCCCTACGAGCAGTACTTC	CASSQGISGRPYEQYF
TRBV6-2/TRBV6-3	TRBJ2-7	.	16	many	TGTGCCAGCAGTTCTCCGAGACGGCCAACCTCCTACGAGCAGTACTTC	CASSSPRRPTSYEQYF
TRBV20-1	TRBJ2-2	.	12	few	TGCAGTGCTAGCGGGAAGCCCGGGGAGCTGTTTTTT	CSASGKPGELFF
TRBV14	TRBJ2-1	.	16	many	TGTGCCAGCAGCTCCCTATACAGGGACTCCTACAATGAGCAGTTCTTC	CASSSLYRDSYNEQFF
TRBV6-5	TRBJ1-5	.	15	few	TGTGCCAGCAGTTACTCGAGGCGGGACAATCAGCCCCAGCATTTT	CASSYSRRDNQPQHF
TRBV25-1	TRBJ2-7	TRBD1	15	many	TGTGCCAGCAGTGCCGGGACAGGGGATTACTACGAGCAGTACTTC	CASSAGTGDYYEQYF
TRBV5-6	TRBJ2-6	.	15	many	TGTGCCAGCACAGCGCAAGGATCTGGGGCCAACGTCCTGACTTTC	CASTAQGSGANVLTF
TRBV20-1	TRBJ1-2	.	16	.	TGCAGTGCTAGAGACCAAAGGACAGTCGCCATTTATGGCTACACCTTC	CSARDQRTVAIYGYTF
TRBV6-2/TRBV6-3	TRBJ2-7	.	14	many	TGTGCCAGCTGCCGAAGTTCCAGCTCCTACGAGCAGTACTTC	CASCRSSSSYEQYF
TRBV5-1	TRBJ2-1	.	15	few	TGCGCCAGCAGCTTGGCGGCACGGATTTACAATGAGCAGTTCTTC	CASSLAARIYNEQFF
TRBV5-4	TRBJ2-1	.	14	few	TGTGCCAGCAGCTCAGGACTGATCTACAATGAGCAGTTCTTC	CASSSGLIYNEQFF
TRBV9	TRBJ2-7	.	12	many	TGTGCCAGCAGCCCCGGGAATTACGAGCAGTACTTC	CASSPGNYEQYF
TRBV2	TRBJ2-5	.	14	.	TGTGCCAGCAGGCTGACAGGACCAGGGGAGACCCAGTACTTC	CASRLTGPGETQYF
TRBV27	TRBJ2-1	TRBD1	15	.	TGTGCCAGCAGTTTCAATATGGGACAGGGGAATGAGCAGTTCTTC	CASSFNMGQGNEQFF
TRBV28	TRBJ2-7	TRBD1	14	.	TGTGCCAGCAGTCTAGAGGGGGCCCCCTACGAGCAGTACTTC	CASSLEGAPYEQYF
TRBV4-3	TRBJ1-6	.	15	.	TGCGCCAGCAGCCAAGAAGCCCCATCATTGACGGCCCTCCACTTT	CASSQEAPSLTALHF
TRBV11-2	TRBJ2-7	.	18	.	TGTGCCAGCAGCCCTTGGAGTTCTTTCGGGGTACAAGCCTACGAGCAGTACTTC	CASSPWSSFGVQAYEQYF
TRBV28	TRBJ2-6	TRBD1	18	.	TGTGCCAGCAAACCCGACAGGGAGTTCTTATCTGGGGCCAACGTCCTGACTTTC	CASKPDREFLSGANVLTF
TRBV5-6	TRBJ2-1	.	14	few	TGTGCCAGCAGTCCGGGACTGACCTACAATGAGCAGTTCTTC	CASSPGLTYNEQFF